The entry that follows covers one TCR beta chain sequence. Its antigen remains unidentified. Germline loops: CDR1 SGHVS, CDR2 FNYEAQ. V dropped 5 bases and J dropped 6 bases, with 17 bases sitting between them. The length of the CDR3 is 15 residues. This sample stems from a study of shared clonotypes between healthy human individuals. Splitting of each subset's genomic DNA was done evenly across several immunoSEQ plates. Sequenced by immunoSEQ multiplex PCR; TCRdb stores in-frame clones only, minus some. The repertoire holds about 2.1 million clones, with just over 90% as singletons. Study-wide points: Enrolling few donors narrowed the genetic and exposure-history diversity that was represented. Lower generation probabilities were found for non-shared clonotypes than for those shared by all four donors. Sharing across four donors was highest in naive CD4 (roughly 5%) and lowest in memory CD8 (roughly 0.4%).

The naive CD8 population came from CD45RO-negative cells selected for CCR7, without terminally differentiated effector memory CD45RA+ cells. The clonotype comes from a man younger than 35 in good health. Some clones in this sample may be carry-over from other donors' samples. The chain links TRBV7-6 to TRBJ1-5, with a possible D match to TRBD1 (6 bases). What was sequenced was naive CD8+ T cells from PBMCs. CDR3 coding DNA: TGTGCCAGCAGCGGGCTACAGGGAAGTGGTCAGCCCCAGCATTTT. Translated: CASSGLQGSGQPQHF.